This T cell receptor (beta chain) was sequenced in a study of OX40 agonist ivuxolimab in advanced cancers. Regarding this clone: The target antigen is unknown.

The CDR3 is 14 residues long. Trimming left V 5 bases short and J 1 base short, with 8 bases between. Germline V gene data show CDR1 as LNHDA and CDR2 as SQIVND (reference sequence). Findings and caveats of the study: Antigen specificity remained undetermined for the expanded peripheral T cells.

Clones were sequenced by immunoSEQ multiplex PCR, and TCRdb holds only the in-frame ones, with some missing. The sample holds about 93,000 clones; about 91% are singletons and the top ten take around 0.5%. The origin of this receptor is an adult with an advanced solid tumor such as melanoma, head and neck, liver or kidney cancer. The sample here was CD4+ or CD8+ T cells sorted from blood, taken in a trial of the OX40 agonist ivuxolimab. The chain recombines TRBV19 with TRBJ2-2; perhaps TRBD1 as D (5 bases). CDR3 bases: TGTGCCAGTAGTCGAACAGGGAACACCGGGGAGCTGTTTTTT. This gives the protein CASSRTGNTGELFF.